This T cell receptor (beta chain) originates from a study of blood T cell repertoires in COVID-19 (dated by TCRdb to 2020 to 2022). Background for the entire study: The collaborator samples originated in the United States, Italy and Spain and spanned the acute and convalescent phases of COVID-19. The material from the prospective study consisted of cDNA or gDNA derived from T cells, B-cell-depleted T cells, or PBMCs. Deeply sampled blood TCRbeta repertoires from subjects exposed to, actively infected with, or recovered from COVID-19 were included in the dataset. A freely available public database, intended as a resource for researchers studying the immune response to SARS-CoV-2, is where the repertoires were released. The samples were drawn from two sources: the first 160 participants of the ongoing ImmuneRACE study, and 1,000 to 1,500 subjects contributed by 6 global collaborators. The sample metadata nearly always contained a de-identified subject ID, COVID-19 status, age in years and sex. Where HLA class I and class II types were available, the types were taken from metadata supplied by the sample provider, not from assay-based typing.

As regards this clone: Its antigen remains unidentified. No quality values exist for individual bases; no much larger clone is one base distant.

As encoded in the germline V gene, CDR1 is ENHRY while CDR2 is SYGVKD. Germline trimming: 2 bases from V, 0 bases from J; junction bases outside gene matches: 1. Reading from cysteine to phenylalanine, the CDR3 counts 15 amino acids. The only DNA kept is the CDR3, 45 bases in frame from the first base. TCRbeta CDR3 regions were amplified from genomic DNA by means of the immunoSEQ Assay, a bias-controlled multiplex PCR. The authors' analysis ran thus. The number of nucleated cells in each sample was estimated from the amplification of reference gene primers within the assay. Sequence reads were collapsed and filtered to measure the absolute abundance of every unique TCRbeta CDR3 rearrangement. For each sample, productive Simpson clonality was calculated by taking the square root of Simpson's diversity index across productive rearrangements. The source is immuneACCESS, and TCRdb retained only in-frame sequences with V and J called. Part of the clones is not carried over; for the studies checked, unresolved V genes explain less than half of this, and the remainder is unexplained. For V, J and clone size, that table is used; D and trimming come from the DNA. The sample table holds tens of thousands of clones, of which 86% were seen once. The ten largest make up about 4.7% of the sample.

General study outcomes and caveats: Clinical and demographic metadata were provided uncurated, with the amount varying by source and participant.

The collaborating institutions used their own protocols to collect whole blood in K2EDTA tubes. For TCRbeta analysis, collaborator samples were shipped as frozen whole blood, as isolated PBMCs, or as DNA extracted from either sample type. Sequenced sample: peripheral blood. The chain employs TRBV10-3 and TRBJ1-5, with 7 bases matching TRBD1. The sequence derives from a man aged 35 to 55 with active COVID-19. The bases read TGTGCCATCAGTGAGGGACAGGATAGCAATCAGCCCCAGCATTTT. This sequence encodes CAISEGQDSNQPQHF.